A single sample is the source of the 26 T cell receptor beta chains below, sequenced in a study of shared clonotypes between healthy human individuals. The protocol was immunoSEQ multiplex PCR, while the TCRdb copy is restricted to in-frame clones and leaves out a portion. The sample has roughly 2 million clones; approximately 94% are singletons. CD8 cells regarded as naive lacked CD45RO, were positively chosen for CCR7, and omitted terminally differentiated effector memory CD45RA+ cells. Sequencing input: naive CD8+ T cells sorted from blood. These receptors originate from a man aged 18 to 30 in good health.

A word on this clone: Additional DNA sequences in this sample encode the identical CDR3. The rearrangement links TRBV9 to TRBJ1-1; no firm D call. In germline, CDR1 is SGDLS, CDR2 YYNGEE. V gave up 0 bases and J gave up 1 base, with 7 bases separating them. This CDR3 spans 14 amino acids. Here the CDR3 reads CASSVEGPNTEAFF. The CDR3 DNA reads TGTGCCAGCAGCGTAGAGGGCCCGAACACTGAAGCTTTCTTT.

The chain carries TRBV19 and TRBJ2-1, with TRBD2 matching 10 bases. J was trimmed by 4 bases and V by 4 bases; bases with no gene match: 4. The length of the CDR3 is 15 residues. Germline CDR1 and CDR2: LNHDA and SQIVND (reference sequence). The CDR3 nucleotides read TGTGCCAGTAGTACGAGCGGGAGGGGTTACAATGAGCAGTTCTTC. Translated, it gives CASSTSGRGYNEQFF.

The rearrangement joins TRBV30 to TRBJ2-7; D is possibly TRBD1 (5 bases). With 3 bases removed from V and 5 bases from J, the gap between germline ends came to 14 bases. This CDR3 is built from 13 residues. The germline V gene encodes CDR1 GTSNPN and CDR2 SVGIG (reference sequence). Here the CDR3 reads CAWSSREYDEQYF. As DNA, the CDR3 is TGTGCCTGGAGCAGCAGGGAATATGACGAGCAGTACTTC. Based on the CDR3 plus reference TRBV30 and TRBJ2-7, the full variable domain is SQTIHQWPATLVQPVGSPLSLECTVEGTSNPNLYWYRQAAGRGLQLLFYSVGIGQISSEVPQNLSASRPQDRQFILSSKKLLLSDSGFYLCAWSSREYDEQYFGPGTRLTVT.

The genes are TRBV19 and TRBJ2-7, with D perhaps being TRBD1 or TRBD2 (6 bases each). Germline assignment: CDR1 LNHDA and CDR2 SQIVND (reference sequence). The CDR3 contains 13 residues. The germline V and J ends were trimmed by 6 bases and 6 bases, with 15 bases remaining between them. CDR3 sequence (DNA): TGTGCCAGTAGCCCCGGGGGACACCCCGAGCAGTACTTC. Translation gives CASSPGGHPEQYF.

V and J are TRBV11-2 and TRBJ1-2; D gene ambiguous. The CDR3 runs to 15 residues. V gave up 4 bases and J gave up 0 bases, with 12 bases separating them. CDR1 is SGHAT, CDR2 FQNNGV, per germline. The CDR3 region is CASSSQAVSNYGYTF. CDR3 nucleotides: TGTGCCAGCAGCTCCCAGGCGGTTTCTAACTATGGCTACACCTTC.

V gene TRBV11-2 combines with J gene TRBJ2-6; the D gene is possibly TRBD2 (6 bases). The V end lost 5 bases, the J end lost 2 bases, and 19 bases lay between the germline ends. The CDR3 spans 18 residues. Germline CDR1 SGHAT, CDR2 FQNNGV. The DNA of the CDR3 is TGTGCCAGCAGCCGGATAAACGCGGGGCCCCCTGGGGCCAACGTCCTGACTTTC. It codes for CASSRINAGPPGANVLTF.

This chain joins TRBV12-5 and TRBJ1-1, with 9 nucleotides matching TRBD1. CDR1 and CDR2 (germline): LGHNT, FRNRAP. Unmatched junction bases numbered 11, after V lost 3 bases and J lost 6 bases. The CDR3 covers 16 residues. Here the CDR3 reads CASGFGLGTGRSEAFF. Here the CDR3 DNA reads TGTGCTAGTGGTTTCGGGCTTGGGACAGGGAGGTCTGAAGCTTTCTTT.

This rearrangement joins TRBV5-1 to TRBJ2-7, with D perhaps TRBD2 (6 bases). In germline, CDR1 is SGHRS, CDR2 YFSETQ. The CDR3 loop spans 14 amino acids. Trimming removed 0 bases at V and 2 bases at J, with 9 bases between. In DNA form, the CDR3 reads TGCGCCAGCAGCTTGGGCGGGGCCCCCTACGAGCAGTACTTC. Translated, it gives CASSLGGAPYEQYF.

V and J are TRBV15 and TRBJ1-2; 9 positions match TRBD1. This CDR3 has 16 amino acids. Germline CDR1 is LNHNV and CDR2 is YYDKDF (reference sequence). Trimming removed 5 bases from V and 6 bases from J; junction bases left unmatched: 13. As DNA, the CDR3 is TGTGCCACCAGCCCCGGGACAGGGCTTCTCGTCGATGGCTACACCTTC. Translation: CATSPGTGLLVDGYTF.

The rearrangement links TRBV5-1 to TRBJ2-1, with TRBD2 matching over 10 bases. The CDR3 spans 20 residues. Germline assignment: CDR1 SGHRS and CDR2 YFSETQ. The V and J ends lost 4 bases and 3 bases, in that order; junction bases with no gene match: 19. This chain's CDR3 is CASSSRTSGTTPSFYNEQFF. In nucleotides, the CDR3 is TGCGCCAGCAGCAGTAGGACTAGCGGAACCACACCGAGCTTCTACAATGAGCAGTTCTTC.

Written as DNA, the CDR3 is TGTGCCTGGAGTTTTGGGACCGAAGCTTTCTTT. Protein sequence: CAWSFGTEAFF. The genes are TRBV30 and TRBJ1-1; tentative D call: TRBD1 (5 bases). The CDR3 has 11 amino acids. Germline CDR1 GTSNPN, CDR2 SVGIG (reference sequence). The germline V and J ends were trimmed by 2 bases and 8 bases, with 9 bases remaining between them.

This chain connects TRBV30 to TRBJ2-1; possibly TRBD2 for D (6 bases). CDR1 and CDR2 (germline): GTSNPN, SVGIG (reference sequence). This CDR3 contains 14 residues. V was pared by 3 bases and J by 3 bases, with 12 bases between. The CDR3 region is CAWRPGAVYNEQFF. The CDR3 region has the DNA TGTGCCTGGAGGCCGGGAGCGGTCTACAATGAGCAGTTCTTC.

The chain uses TRBV30 and TRBJ2-7; D is possibly TRBD1 (6 bases). Trimming took off 5 bases at V and 7 bases at J, with 12 bases between the two ends. Per germline, CDR1 GTSNPN and CDR2 SVGIG (reference sequence). The CDR3 extends over 11 amino acids. In nucleotides, the CDR3 is TGTGCCTGGGGGGACACCTTGGAGCAGTACTTC. Its translation is CAWGDTLEQYF.

The chain is built from TRBV2 and TRBJ2-1; D is undetermined. Trimming removed 11 bases from V and 8 bases from J, with 19 bases in between. The CDR3 extends over 13 amino acids. The germline V gene encodes CDR1 SNHLY and CDR2 FYNNEI. In nucleotides, the CDR3 is TGTGCCTGTCTTATTGGTGGATGGGATGAGCAGTTCTTC. It specifies CACLIGGWDEQFF.

The chain links TRBV5-5 to TRBJ2-7; 7 bases are shared with TRBD1. The CDR3 runs 14 residues. Trimming took 5 bases from V and 5 from J; bases not matched to a gene: 10. Germline V gene sequence: CDR1 SGHKS, CDR2 YYEKEE (reference sequence). In DNA form, the CDR3 reads TGTGCCAGCAGGGCCGGGACAGCGTTCCACGAGCAGTACTTC. Its translation is CASRAGTAFHEQYF. Drawing the rest from reference TRBV5-5 and TRBJ2-7, the complete variable domain is DAGVTQSPTHLIKTRGQQVTLRCSPISGHKSVSWYQQVLGQGPQFIFQYYEKEERGRGNFPDRFSARQFPNYSSELNVNALLLGDSALYLCASRAGTAFHEQYFGPGTRLTVT.

The rearrangement links TRBV5-6 to TRBJ2-7, with D perhaps TRBD2 (6 bases). The ends were cut back, 4 bases at V and 3 bases at J, with 17 bases in the middle. Germline CDR1 reads SGHDT; CDR2 reads YYEEEE. CDR3 size: 15 residues. CDR3 residues: CASSTDGGQFYEQYF. The CDR3 bases are TGTGCCAGCAGCACCGATGGAGGGCAGTTCTACGAGCAGTACTTC.

This rearrangement joins TRBV4-3 to TRBJ2-1; D gene uncertain. With 1 base removed from V and 4 bases from J, the gap between germline ends came to 14 bases. The germline V gene encodes CDR1 LGHNA and CDR2 YSLEER. The CDR3 is made up of 16 amino acids. CDR3 nucleotides: TGCGCCAGCAGCCAAGTGGTTCCCAGCTTATACAATGAGCAGTTCTTC. Translated, it gives CASSQVVPSLYNEQFF.

The rearrangement links TRBV7-9 to TRBJ1-1; TRBD1 agrees at 7 bases. V lost 5 bases, J lost 5 bases, and 5 bases stayed unmatched. Germline V gene sequence: CDR1 SEHNR, CDR2 FQNEAQ (reference sequence). The CDR3 covers 13 residues. The CDR3 protein is CASSADRETEAFF. CDR3 nucleotides: TGTGCCAGCAGCGCAGACAGGGAAACTGAAGCTTTCTTT.

This clone has just one count. The chain joins TRBV30 to TRBJ2-3; TRBD1 is a possible D gene (5 bases). The CDR3 contains 12 residues. V was clipped by 2 bases and J by 8 bases, with 11 bases between them. Germline loops: CDR1 GTSNPN, CDR2 SVGIG (reference sequence). The CDR3 DNA sequence: TGTGCCTGGAGTCCACAGGTGTTTACGCAGTATTTT. It encodes CAWSPQVFTQYF.

CDR3 protein: CASSQDGLDARYEQYF. In DNA, the CDR3 is TGCGCCAGCAGCCAAGATGGACTAGACGCTCGTTACGAGCAGTACTTC. V gene TRBV4-1 combines with J gene TRBJ2-7, with 7 bases lining up with TRBD2. J was trimmed by 4 bases and V by 0 bases; bases with no gene match: 9. CDR3 length: 16 amino acids. CDR1 and CDR2 (germline): MGHRA, YSYEKL.

V is TRBV4-1 and J is TRBJ2-2, with D perhaps TRBD2 (5 bases). Per germline, CDR1 MGHRA and CDR2 YSYEKL. Trimming removed 3 bases from V and 3 bases from J, with 17 bases in between. There are 17 residues in the CDR3. CDR3 DNA: TGCGCCAGCAGCCACCCCGCCGGAGGACCCTACACCGGGGAGCTGTTTTTT. Translating it yields CASSHPAGGPYTGELFF.

The J gene is TRBJ1-2, the V gene TRBV19, with 7 bases lining up with TRBD1. The germline CDR1 and CDR2 sequences are LNHDA and SQIVND (reference sequence). V lost 5 bases and J lost 2; bases outside the gene matches: 5. This CDR3 comprises 14 residues. The CDR3 loop reads CASSSGTANYGYTF. The CDR3 coding sequence is TGTGCCAGTAGTTCCGGGACAGCAAACTATGGCTACACCTTC.

The chain has TRBV13 and TRBJ2-7; 8 bases line up with TRBD1. Germline values: CDR1 PRHDT, CDR2 FYEKMQ (reference sequence). The V segment lost 1 base and the J segment 5 bases; nucleotides outside the gene matches: 7. This CDR3 has 15 residues. CDR3 region: CASSLAGTGDHEQYF. DNA for the CDR3: TGTGCCAGCAGCTTAGCCGGGACAGGTGACCACGAGCAGTACTTC.

V is TRBV7-9 and J is TRBJ1-1, with D possibly matching TRBD1 (5 bases). The CDR3 has 13 residues. Deletions cut 4 bases from V and 6 bases from J, with 12 bases between. The germline CDR1 and CDR2 sequences are SEHNR and FQNEAQ (reference sequence). The CDR3 bases are TGTGCCAGCAGCTCCGGGACTGCTCCTGAAGCTTTCTTT. Protein: CASSSGTAPEAFF.

The chain couples TRBV13 to TRBJ2-3, with D unclear. V was pared by 2 bases and J by 4 bases, with 7 bases between. This CDR3 is 13 amino acids long. Germline CDR1 PRHDT, CDR2 FYEKMQ (reference sequence). CDR3 sequence: CASSLLGSDTQYF. The CDR3 nucleotides read TGTGCCAGCAGCTTATTAGGGTCAGATACGCAGTATTTT.

A remark on this clone: An end of the junction differs from the germline gene, which may be a read error. CDR3 in amino acids: CASSPRKYTGLVSYGYTF. The CDR3 DNA reads as TGTGCTAGCAGCCCCCGTAAGTACACAGGGCTCGTTTCCTATGGCTACACCTTC. This chain uses TRBV7-7 with TRBJ1-2; D is possibly TRBD1 (6 bases). The CDR3 runs 18 residues. The V gene's germline CDR1 is SSHAT and CDR2 FNYEAQ (reference sequence).